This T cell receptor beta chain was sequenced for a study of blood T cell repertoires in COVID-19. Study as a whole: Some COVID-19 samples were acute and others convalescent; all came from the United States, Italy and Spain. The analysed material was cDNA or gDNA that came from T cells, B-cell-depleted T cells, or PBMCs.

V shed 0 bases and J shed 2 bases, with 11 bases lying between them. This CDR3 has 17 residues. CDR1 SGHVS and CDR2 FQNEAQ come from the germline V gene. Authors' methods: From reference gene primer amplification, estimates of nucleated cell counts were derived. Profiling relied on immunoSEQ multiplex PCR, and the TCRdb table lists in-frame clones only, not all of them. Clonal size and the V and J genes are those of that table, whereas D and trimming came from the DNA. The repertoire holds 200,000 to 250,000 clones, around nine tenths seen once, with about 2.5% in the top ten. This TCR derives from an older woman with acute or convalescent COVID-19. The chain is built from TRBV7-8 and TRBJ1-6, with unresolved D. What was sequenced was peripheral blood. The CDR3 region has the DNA TGTGCCAGCAGCTTAGCGAAGCGTGGCCCCTATAATTCACCCCTCCACTTT. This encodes CASSLAKRGPYNSPLHF.